This T cell receptor (beta chain) was sequenced during a study of blood T cell repertoires in COVID-19. Turning to the study itself: Both acute and convalescent COVID-19 samples were obtained from the United States, Italy and Spain. T cells, B-cell-depleted T cells, or PBMCs supplied cDNA or gDNA.

Under the authors' procedure: Nucleated cell number was recorded as an estimate derived from reference gene primer amplification. Produced via immunoSEQ multiplex PCR; TCRdb's table is partial and in-frame only. Clone size and V and J calls were adopted from that table, with D and trimming inferred from the DNA. The repertoire holds under 500,000 clones, with 80% to 90% as singletons. The sequence was collected from a young woman with acute or convalescent COVID-19. Sequences were obtained from peripheral blood.

DNA for the CDR3: TGCGCCAGCAGCGCGGACAGCAGGTTTAGTAATGAGCAGTTCTTC. It is translated as CASSADSRFSNEQFF. V gene TRBV5-1 combines with J gene TRBJ2-1, with a tentative D call TRBD1 (6 bases). The CDR3 is 15 residues long. V was clipped by 4 bases and J by 7 bases, with 18 bases between them. Germline V CDR1 and CDR2: SGHRS, YFSETQ.